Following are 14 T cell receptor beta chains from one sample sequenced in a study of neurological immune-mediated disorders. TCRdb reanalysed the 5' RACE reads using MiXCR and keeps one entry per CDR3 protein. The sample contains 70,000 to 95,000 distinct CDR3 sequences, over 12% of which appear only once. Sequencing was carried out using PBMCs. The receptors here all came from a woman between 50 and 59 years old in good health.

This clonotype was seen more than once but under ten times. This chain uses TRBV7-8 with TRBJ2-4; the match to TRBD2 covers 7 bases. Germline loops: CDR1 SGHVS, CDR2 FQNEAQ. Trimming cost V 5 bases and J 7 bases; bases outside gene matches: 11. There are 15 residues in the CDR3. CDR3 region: CASSPSGTGGNIQYF. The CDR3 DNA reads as TGTGCCAGCAGCCCCTCCGGGACCGGGGGGAACATTCAGTACTTC.

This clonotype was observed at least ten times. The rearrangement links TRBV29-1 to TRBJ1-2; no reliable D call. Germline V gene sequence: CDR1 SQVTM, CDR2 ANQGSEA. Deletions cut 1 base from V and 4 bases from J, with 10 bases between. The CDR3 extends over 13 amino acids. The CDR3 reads CSVEGGFGYGYTF. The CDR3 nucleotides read TGCAGCGTTGAAGGGGGTTTCGGCTATGGCTACACCTTC.

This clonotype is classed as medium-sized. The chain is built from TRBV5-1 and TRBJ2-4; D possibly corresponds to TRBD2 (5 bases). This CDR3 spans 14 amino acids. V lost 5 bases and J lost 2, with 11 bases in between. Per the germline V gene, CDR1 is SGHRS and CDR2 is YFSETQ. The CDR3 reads CASRVDWTKNIQYF. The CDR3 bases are TGCGCCAGCAGGGTGGACTGGACCAAAAACATTCAGTACTTC.

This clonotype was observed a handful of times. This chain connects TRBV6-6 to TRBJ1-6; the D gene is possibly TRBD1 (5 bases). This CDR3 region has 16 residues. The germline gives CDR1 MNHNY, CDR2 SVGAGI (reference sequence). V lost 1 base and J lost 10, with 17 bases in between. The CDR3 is CASSYYLGREESPLHF. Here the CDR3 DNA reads TGTGCCAGCAGTTACTACCTCGGCAGGGAGGAATCACCCCTCCACTTT.

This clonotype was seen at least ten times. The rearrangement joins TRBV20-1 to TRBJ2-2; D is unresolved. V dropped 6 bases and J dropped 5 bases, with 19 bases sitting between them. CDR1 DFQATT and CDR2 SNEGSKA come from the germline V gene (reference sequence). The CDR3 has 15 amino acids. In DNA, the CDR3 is TGCAGTGCCTCCGCATGGGGTTTAGGAACCGGGGAGCTGTTTTTT. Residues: CSASAWGLGTGELFF.

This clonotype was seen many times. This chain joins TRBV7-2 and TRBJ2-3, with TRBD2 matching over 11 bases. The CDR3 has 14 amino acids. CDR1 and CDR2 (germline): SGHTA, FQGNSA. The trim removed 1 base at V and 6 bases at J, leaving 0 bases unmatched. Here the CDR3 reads CASSLVAGGDTQYF. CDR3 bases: TGTGCCAGCAGCTTAGTAGCGGGAGGGGATACGCAGTATTTT.

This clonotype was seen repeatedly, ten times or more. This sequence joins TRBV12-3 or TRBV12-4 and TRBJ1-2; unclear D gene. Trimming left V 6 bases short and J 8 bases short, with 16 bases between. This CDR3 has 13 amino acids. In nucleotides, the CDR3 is TGTGCCAGCAGCCAGGACGGGGAGCGGGGCTACACCTTC. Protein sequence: CASSQDGERGYTF.

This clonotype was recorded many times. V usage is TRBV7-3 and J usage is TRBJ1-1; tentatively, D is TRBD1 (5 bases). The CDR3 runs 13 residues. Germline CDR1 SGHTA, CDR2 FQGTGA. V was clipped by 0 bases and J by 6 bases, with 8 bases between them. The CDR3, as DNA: TGTGCCAGCAGCTTAACAGGGGCTTCTGAAGCTTTCTTT. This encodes CASSLTGASEAFF.

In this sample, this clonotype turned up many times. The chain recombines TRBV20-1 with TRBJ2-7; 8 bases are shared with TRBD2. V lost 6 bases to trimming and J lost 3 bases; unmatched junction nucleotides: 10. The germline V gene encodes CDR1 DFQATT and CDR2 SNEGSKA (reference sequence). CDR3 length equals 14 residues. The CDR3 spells CSARVGLAGYEQYF. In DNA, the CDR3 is TGCAGTGCACGAGTCGGGCTAGCGGGCTACGAGCAGTACTTC.

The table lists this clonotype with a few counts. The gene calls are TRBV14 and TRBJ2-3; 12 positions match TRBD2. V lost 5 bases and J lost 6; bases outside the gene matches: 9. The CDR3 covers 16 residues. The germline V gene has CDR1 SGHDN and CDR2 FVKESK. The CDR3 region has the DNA TGTGCCAGCAGCTGGAGACTAGCGGGGGCAGGGGATACGCAGTATTTT. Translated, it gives CASSWRLAGAGDTQYF.

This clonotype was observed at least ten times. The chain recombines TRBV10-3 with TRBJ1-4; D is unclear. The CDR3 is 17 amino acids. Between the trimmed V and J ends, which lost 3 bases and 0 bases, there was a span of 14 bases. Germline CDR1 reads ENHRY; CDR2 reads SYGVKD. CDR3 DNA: TGTGCCATCAGTGATAGAGCCGCCGGGGCAACTAATGAAAAACTGTTTTTT. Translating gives CAISDRAAGATNEKLFF.

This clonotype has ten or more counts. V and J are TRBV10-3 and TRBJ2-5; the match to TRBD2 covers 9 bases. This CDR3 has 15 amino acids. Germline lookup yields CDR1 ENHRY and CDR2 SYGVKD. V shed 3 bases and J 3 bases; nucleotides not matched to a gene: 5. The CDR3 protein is CAISDGRGGKETQYF. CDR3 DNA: TGTGCCATCAGTGACGGGCGGGGGGGCAAAGAGACCCAGTACTTC.

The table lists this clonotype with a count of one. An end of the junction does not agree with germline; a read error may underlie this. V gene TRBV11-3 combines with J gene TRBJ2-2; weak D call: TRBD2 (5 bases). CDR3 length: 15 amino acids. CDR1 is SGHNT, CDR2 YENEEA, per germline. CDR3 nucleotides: TGTGCCAGCAGCTCCGGACTTGCGAACACCGAGGAGCTGTTTTTT. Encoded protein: CASSSGLANTEELFF.

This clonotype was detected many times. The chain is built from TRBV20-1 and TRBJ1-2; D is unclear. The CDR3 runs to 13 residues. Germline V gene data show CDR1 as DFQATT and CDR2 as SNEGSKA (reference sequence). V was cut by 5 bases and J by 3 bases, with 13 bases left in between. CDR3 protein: CSASITGHYGYTF. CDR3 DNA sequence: TGCAGTGCTTCAATCACGGGTCACTATGGCTACACCTTC.